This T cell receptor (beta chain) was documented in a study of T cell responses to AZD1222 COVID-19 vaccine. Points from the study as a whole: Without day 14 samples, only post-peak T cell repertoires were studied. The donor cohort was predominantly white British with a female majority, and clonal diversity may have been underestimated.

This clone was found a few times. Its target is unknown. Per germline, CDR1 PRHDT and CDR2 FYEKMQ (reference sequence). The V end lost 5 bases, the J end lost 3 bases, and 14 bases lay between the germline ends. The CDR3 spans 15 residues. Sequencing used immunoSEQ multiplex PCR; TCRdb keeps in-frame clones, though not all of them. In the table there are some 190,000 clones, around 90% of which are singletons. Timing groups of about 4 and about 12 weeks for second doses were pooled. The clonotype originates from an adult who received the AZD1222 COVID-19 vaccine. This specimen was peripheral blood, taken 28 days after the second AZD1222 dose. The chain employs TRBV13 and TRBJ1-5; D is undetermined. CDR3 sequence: CASSLSDGPNQPQHF. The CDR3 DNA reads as TGTGCCAGCAGCCTTTCGGACGGACCCAATCAGCCCCAGCATTTT.